A single sample is the source of the 8 T cell receptor beta chains below, sequenced in a study of cytomegalovirus exposure and HLA in healthy donors (dated by TCRdb to the late 2010s). The method was the immunoSEQ multiplex PCR assay. In its TCRdb copy, this immuneACCESS table keeps in-frame sequences only and misses some clones. Where compared with another copy, unresolved V genes explain less than half of these, and the others have no known cause. This sample gives some 150,000 clones in total; 94% of them show up just once. The ten largest account for roughly 1.9% of the sample. Sequencing was performed on PBMCs. All receptors come from a man between 18 and 29 years old in good health and CMV-seropositive.

The chain carries TRBV6-5 and TRBJ2-7, with a tentative D call TRBD1 (5 bases). Trimming took off 2 bases at V and 5 bases at J, with 16 bases between the two ends. The germline CDR1 and CDR2 sequences are MNHEY and SVGAGI. The CDR3 is 15 residues long. The chain's CDR3 is CASSYGPGILDEQYF. DNA of the CDR3: TGTGCCAGCAGTTACGGGCCAGGGATCCTTGACGAGCAGTACTTC.

The chain employs TRBV14 and TRBJ1-1; weak D call: TRBD1 (6 bases). Germline loops: CDR1 SGHDN, CDR2 FVKESK. The CDR3 consists of 16 residues. Between the trimmed V and J ends, which lost 4 bases and 8 bases, there was a span of 23 bases. The CDR3 loop is CASSPTLTGFLSEAFF. CDR3 sequence (DNA): TGTGCCAGCAGCCCGACTTTGACAGGATTCTTATCCGAAGCTTTCTTT.

The chain links TRBV4-1 to TRBJ2-2; D is unresolved. The CDR3 contains 16 residues. The germline V gene has CDR1 MGHRA and CDR2 YSYEKL. V lost 0 bases and J lost 3, with 11 bases in between. This chain's CDR3 is CASSQESAIHTGELFF. The CDR3 coding sequence is TGCGCCAGCAGCCAAGAGAGCGCAATCCACACCGGGGAGCTGTTTTTT.

The chain recombines TRBV9 with TRBJ2-1, with D maybe TRBD2 (5 bases). V lost 1 base, J lost 0 bases, and 11 bases lay in between. Germline-derived CDR1 and CDR2 are SGDLS and YYNGEE. The CDR3 sequence is 16 residues long. The CDR3 DNA follows: TGTGCCAGCAGCGTAACCTCGGGAACCTCCTACAATGAGCAGTTCTTC. Its protein product is CASSVTSGTSYNEQFF. The full variable domain, rest sourced from reference TRBV9 and TRBJ2-1, is DSGVTQTPKHLITATGQRVTLRCSPRSGDLSVYWYQQSLDQGLQFLIQYYNGEERAKGNILERFSAQQFPDLHSELNLSSLELGDSALYFCASSVTSGTSYNEQFFGPGTRLTVL.

This chain uses TRBV27 with TRBJ2-7; the match to TRBD1 covers 9 bases. Losses at the gene ends were 6 bases for V and 2 bases for J; bases not matched to a gene: 11. Germline V lookup: CDR1 MNHEY, CDR2 SMNVEV (reference sequence). This CDR3 is built from 16 residues. The DNA for the CDR3 is TGTGCCAGCAGATTGGGCGGACAGGGGCCTACCTACGAGCAGTACTTC. This codes for CASRLGGQGPTYEQYF.

The chain couples TRBV6-6 to TRBJ2-7; tentative D call: TRBD2 (5 bases). The ends were cut back, 5 bases at V and 6 bases at J, with 17 bases in the middle. Germline V gives CDR1 MNHNY, CDR2 SVGAGI (reference sequence). This CDR3 comprises 14 residues. The CDR3 coding sequence is TGTGCCAGCAGTCCCGGGATCGGTAGGCCCGAGCAGTACTTC. The encoded protein is CASSPGIGRPEQYF.

This clone was detected only a few times. This chain joins TRBV27 and TRBJ2-1; D is perhaps TRBD2 (7 bases). There are 14 residues in the CDR3. CDR1 is MNHEY and CDR2 is SMNVEV in the germline V gene (reference sequence). Trimming stripped 6 bases from V and 6 bases from J, with 15 bases between. The CDR3 region has the DNA TGTGCCAGCAGGAAAGGGGGAGGGGTCAATGAGCAGTTCTTC. This codes for CASRKGGGVNEQFF.

V is TRBV27 and J is TRBJ1-2, with TRBD1 matching over 7 bases. Germline-derived CDR1 and CDR2 are MNHEY and SMNVEV (reference sequence). The length of the CDR3 is 13 residues. V was clipped by 7 bases and J by 6 bases; unmatched bases: 8. The CDR3 protein is CASTSPGTDGYTF. The CDR3 DNA follows: TGTGCCAGCACCTCCCCCGGGACAGATGGCTACACCTTC.